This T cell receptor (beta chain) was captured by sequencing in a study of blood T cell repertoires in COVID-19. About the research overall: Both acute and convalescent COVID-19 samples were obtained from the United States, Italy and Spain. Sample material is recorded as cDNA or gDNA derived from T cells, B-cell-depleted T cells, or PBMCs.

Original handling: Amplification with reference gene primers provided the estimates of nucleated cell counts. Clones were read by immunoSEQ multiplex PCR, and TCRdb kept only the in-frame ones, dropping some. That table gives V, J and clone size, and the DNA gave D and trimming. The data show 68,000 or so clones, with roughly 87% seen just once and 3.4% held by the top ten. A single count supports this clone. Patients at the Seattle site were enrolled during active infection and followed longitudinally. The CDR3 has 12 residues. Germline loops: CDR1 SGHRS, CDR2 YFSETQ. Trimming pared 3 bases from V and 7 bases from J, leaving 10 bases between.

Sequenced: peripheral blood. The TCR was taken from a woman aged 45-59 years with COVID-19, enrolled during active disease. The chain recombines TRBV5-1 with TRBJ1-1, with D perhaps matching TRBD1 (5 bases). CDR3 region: CASSSGFNEAFF. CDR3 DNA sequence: TGCGCCAGCAGCTCAGGGTTCAATGAAGCTTTCTTT.